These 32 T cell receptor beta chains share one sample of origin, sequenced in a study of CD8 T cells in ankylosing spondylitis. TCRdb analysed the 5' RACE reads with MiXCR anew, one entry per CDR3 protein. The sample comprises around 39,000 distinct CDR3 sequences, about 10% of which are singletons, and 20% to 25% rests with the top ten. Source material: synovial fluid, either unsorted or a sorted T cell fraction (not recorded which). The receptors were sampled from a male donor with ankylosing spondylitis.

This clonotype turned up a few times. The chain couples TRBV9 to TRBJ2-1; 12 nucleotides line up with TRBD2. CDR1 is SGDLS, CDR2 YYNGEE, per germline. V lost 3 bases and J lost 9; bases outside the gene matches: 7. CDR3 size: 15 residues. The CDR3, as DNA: TGTGCCAGCAGCGCTCTAGCGGGAGGGAGTATTGAGCAGTTCTTC. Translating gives CASSALAGGSIEQFF.

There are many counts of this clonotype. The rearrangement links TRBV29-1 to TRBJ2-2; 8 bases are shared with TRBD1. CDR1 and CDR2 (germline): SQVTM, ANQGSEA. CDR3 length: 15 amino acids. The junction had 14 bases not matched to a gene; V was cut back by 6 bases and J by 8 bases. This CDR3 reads CSVGSSNRGVGELFF. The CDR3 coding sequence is TGCAGCGTGGGATCCTCAAACAGGGGGGTGGGGGAGCTGTTTTTT.

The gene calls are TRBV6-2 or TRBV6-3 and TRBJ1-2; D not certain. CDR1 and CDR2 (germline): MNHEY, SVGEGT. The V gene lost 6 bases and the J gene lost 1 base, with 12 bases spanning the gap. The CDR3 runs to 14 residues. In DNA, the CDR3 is TGTGCCAGCAGGAAAGGTCCCCGTAACTATGGCTACACCTTC. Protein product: CASRKGPRNYGYTF.

For the CDR3, the DNA is TGTGTCACGAGTCAGGGTAACCGCCGGGATGAGCAGTTCTTC. Translating it yields CVTSQGNRRDEQFF. The rearrangement uses TRBV24-1 and TRBJ2-1; maybe TRBD1 (5 bases). This CDR3 is built from 14 residues. The germline V gene encodes CDR1 KGHDR and CDR2 SFDVKD.

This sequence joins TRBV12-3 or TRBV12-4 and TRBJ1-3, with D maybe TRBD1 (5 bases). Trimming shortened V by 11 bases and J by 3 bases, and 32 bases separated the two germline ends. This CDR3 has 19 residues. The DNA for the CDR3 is TGTGCCTTCAGTTCAAGATCCATCCCGACAGCCTTGGTTGGAAACACCATATATTTT. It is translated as CAFSSRSIPTALVGNTIYF.

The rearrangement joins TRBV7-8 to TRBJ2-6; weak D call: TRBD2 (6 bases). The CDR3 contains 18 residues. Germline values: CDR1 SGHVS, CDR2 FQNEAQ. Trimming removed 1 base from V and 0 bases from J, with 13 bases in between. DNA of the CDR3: TGTGCCAGCAGCTTAGTGGGACTGGATTTCTCTGGGGCCAACGTCCTGACTTTC. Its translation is CASSLVGLDFSGANVLTF.

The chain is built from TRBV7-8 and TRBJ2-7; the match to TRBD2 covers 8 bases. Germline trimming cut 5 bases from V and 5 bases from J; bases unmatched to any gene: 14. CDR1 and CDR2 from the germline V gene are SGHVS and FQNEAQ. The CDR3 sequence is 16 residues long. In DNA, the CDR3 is TGTGCCAGCAGCCCCATGCAGCGGGAGTTTACCCACGAGCAGTACTTC. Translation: CASSPMQREFTHEQYF.

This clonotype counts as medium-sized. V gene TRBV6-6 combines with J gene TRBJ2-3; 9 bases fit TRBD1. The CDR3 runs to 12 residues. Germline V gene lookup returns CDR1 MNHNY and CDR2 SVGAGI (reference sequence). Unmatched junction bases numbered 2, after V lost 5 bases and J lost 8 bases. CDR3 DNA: TGTGCCAGCAGTGGACAGGGGCGTACGCAGTATTTT. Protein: CASSGQGRTQYF.

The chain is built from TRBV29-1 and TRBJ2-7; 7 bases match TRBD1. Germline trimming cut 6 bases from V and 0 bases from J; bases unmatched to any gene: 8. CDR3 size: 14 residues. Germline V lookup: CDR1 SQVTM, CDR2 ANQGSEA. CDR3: CSVVRDSSSYEQYF. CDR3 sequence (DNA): TGCAGCGTCGTTCGGGACAGTAGCTCCTACGAGCAGTACTTC.

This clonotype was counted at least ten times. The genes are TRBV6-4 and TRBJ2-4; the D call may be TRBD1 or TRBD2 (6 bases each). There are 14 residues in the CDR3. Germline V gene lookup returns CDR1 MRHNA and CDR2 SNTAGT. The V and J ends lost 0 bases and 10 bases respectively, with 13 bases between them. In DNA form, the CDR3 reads TGTGCCAGCAGTGACTCGACGGGGGCTGGGATTCAGTACTTC. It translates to CASSDSTGAGIQYF.

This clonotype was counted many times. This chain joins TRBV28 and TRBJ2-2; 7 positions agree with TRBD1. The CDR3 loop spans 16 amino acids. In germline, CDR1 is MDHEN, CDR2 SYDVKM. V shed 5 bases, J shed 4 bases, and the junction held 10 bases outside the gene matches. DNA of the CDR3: TGTGCCAGCAGTCGATACAGGACAGGAAGCACCGGGGAGCTGTTTTTT. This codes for CASSRYRTGSTGELFF.

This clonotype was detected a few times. The CDR3 is CASSESAGRGSYEQYF. CDR3 sequence (DNA): TGTGCCAGCAGTGAATCTGCCGGGAGAGGCTCCTACGAGCAGTACTTC. The gene calls are TRBV2 and TRBJ2-7, with a weak D call TRBD2 (6 bases). V lost 2 bases and J lost 0, with 14 bases in between. The CDR3 sequence is 16 residues long. Per the germline V gene, CDR1 is SNHLY and CDR2 is FYNNEI.

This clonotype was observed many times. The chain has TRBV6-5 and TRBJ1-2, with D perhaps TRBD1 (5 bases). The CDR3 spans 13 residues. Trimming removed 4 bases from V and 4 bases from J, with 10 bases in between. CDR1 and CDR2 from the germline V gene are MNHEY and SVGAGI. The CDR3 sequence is CASSWDGSYGYTF. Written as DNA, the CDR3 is TGTGCCAGCAGTTGGGACGGCTCCTATGGCTACACCTTC.

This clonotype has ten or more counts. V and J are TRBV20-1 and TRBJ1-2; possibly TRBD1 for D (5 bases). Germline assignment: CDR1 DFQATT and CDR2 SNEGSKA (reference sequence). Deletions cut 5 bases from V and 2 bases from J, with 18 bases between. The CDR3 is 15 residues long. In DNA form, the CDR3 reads TGCAGTGCTGCGGATCTCAACGGGGCCAACTATGGCTACACCTTC. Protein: CSAADLNGANYGYTF.

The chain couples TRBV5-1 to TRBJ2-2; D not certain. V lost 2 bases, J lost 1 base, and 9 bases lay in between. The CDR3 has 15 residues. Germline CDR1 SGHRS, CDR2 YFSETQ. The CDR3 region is CASSFGVGNTGELFF. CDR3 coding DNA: TGCGCCAGCAGCTTTGGTGTGGGGAACACCGGGGAGCTGTTTTTT.

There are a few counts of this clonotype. This chain's CDR3 is CASSPRTGGTEAFF. The CDR3, as DNA: TGTGCCAGCAGCCCTCGGACGGGGGGCACTGAAGCTTTCTTT. The chain combines TRBV7-9 with TRBJ1-1, with D possibly matching TRBD1 (5 bases). This CDR3 comprises 14 residues. The V and J ends lost 5 bases and 4 bases respectively, with 14 bases between them. Germline V gene lookup returns CDR1 SEHNR and CDR2 FQNEAQ (reference sequence).

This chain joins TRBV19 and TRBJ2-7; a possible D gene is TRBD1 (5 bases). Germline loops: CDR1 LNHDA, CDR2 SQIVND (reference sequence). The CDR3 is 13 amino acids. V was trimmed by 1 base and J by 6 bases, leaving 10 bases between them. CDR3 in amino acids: CASSIGGYGEQYF. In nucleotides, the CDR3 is TGTGCCAGTAGTATAGGGGGCTACGGCGAGCAGTACTTC. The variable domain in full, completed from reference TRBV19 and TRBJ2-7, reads DGGITQSPKYLFRKEGQNVTLSCEQNLNHDAMYWYRQDPGQGLRLIYYSQIVNDFQKGDIAEGYSVSREKKESFPLTVTSAQKNPTAFYLCASSIGGYGEQYFGPGTRLTVT.

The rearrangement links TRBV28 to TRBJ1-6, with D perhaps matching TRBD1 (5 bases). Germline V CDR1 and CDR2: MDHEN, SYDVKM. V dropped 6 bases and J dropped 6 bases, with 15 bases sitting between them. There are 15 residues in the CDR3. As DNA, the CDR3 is TGTGCCAGCAGCTCAAGACCCGGGGGTAATTCACCCCTCCACTTT. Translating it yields CASSSRPGGNSPLHF.

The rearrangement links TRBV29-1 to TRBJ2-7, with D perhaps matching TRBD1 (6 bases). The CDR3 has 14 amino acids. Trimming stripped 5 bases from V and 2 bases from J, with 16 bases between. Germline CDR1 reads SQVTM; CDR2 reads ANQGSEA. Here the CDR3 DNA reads TGCAGCGTTTGGGGGCAGGGCATACCCTACGAGCAGTACTTC. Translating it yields CSVWGQGIPYEQYF.

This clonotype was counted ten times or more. CDR3 amino acids: CASSLEARGRGYTF. The CDR3 bases are TGTGCCAGCAGCTTAGAGGCCAGGGGGCGCGGCTACACCTTC. V gene TRBV7-9 combines with J gene TRBJ1-2; 8 bases fit TRBD1. The CDR3 is 14 amino acids. The V and J ends lost 1 base and 8 bases, in that order; junction bases with no gene match: 6. Germline V CDR1 and CDR2: SEHNR, FQNEAQ (reference sequence).

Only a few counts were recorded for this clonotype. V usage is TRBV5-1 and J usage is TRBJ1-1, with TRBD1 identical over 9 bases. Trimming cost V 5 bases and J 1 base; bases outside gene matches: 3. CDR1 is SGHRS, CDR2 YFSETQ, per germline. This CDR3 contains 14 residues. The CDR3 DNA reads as TGCGCCAGCAGGGCACAGGGGGCGAACACTGAAGCTTTCTTT. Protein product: CASRAQGANTEAFF.

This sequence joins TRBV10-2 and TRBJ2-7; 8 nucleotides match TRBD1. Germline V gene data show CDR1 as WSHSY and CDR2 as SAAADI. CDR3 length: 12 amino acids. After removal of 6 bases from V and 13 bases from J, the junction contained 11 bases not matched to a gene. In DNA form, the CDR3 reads TGCGCCAGCAGGGACAGGGACCAGGTGAATTACTTC. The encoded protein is CASRDRDQVNYF.

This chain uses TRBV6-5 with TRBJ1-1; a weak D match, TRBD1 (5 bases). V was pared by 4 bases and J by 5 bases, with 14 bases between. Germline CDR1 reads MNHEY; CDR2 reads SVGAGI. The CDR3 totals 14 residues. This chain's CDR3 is CASSSVGGGTEAFF. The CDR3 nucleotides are TGTGCCAGCAGTTCGGTCGGGGGGGGGACTGAAGCTTTCTTT.

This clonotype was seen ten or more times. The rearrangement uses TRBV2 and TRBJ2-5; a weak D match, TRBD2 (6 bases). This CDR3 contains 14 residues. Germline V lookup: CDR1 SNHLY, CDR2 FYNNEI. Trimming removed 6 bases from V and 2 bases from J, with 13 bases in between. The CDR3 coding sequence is TGTGCCAGCAGAAGAATAGCGGATCAAGAGACCCAGTACTTC. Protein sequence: CASRRIADQETQYF.

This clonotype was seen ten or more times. DNA for the CDR3: TGTGCCAGCAGCCCGACAGGGGGCTTCGGAGAGACCCAGTACTTC. Translating it yields CASSPTGGFGETQYF. The chain has TRBV7-9 and TRBJ2-5; 10 bases are a match to TRBD1. CDR1 and CDR2 (germline): SEHNR, FQNEAQ (reference sequence). V dropped 5 bases and J dropped 4; count of bases not matched to a gene: 7. The CDR3 covers 15 residues. The full variable domain, its missing parts supplied by reference TRBV7-9 and TRBJ2-5, is DTGVSQNPRHKITKRGQNVTFRCDPISEHNRLYWYRQTLGQGPEFLTYFQNEAQLEKSRLLSDRFSAERPKGSFSTLEIQRTEQGDSAMYLCASSPTGGFGETQYFGPGTRLLVL.

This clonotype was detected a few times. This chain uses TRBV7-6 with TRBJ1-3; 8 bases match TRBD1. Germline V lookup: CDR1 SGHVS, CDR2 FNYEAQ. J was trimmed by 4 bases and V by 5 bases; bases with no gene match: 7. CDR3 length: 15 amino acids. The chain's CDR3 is CASSLRQGSGNTIYF. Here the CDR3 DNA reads TGTGCCAGCAGCCTGAGACAGGGGTCAGGAAACACCATATATTTT. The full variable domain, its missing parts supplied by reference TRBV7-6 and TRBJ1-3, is GAGVSQSPRYKVTKRGQDVALRCDPISGHVSLYWYRQALGQGPEFLTYFNYEAQQDKSGLPNDRFSAERPEGSISTLTIQRTEQRDSAMYRCASSLRQGSGNTIYFGEGSWLTVV.

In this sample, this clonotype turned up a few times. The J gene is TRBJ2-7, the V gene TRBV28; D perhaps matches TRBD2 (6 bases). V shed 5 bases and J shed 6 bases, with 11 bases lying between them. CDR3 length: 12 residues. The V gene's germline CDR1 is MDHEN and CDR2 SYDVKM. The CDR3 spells CASSPRGLEQYF. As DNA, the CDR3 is TGTGCCAGCAGTCCTAGGGGACTCGAGCAGTACTTC.

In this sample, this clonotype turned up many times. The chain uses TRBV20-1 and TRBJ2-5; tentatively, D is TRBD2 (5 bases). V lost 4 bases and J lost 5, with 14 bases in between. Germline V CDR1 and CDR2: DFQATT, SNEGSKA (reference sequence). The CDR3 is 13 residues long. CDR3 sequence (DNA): TGCAGTGCTAAGGCGGGTCGAAAGGAGACCCAGTACTTC. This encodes CSAKAGRKETQYF.

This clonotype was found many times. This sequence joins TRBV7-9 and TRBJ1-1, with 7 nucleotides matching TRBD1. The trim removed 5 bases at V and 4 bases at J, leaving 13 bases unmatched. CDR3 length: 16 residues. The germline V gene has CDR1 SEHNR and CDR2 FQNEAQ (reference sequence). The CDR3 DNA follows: TGTGCCAGCAGCACCGACAGGGTTGGCGAGAGCACTGAAGCTTTCTTT. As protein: CASSTDRVGESTEAFF. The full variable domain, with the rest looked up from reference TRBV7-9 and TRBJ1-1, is DTGVSQNPRHKITKRGQNVTFRCDPISEHNRLYWYRQTLGQGPEFLTYFQNEAQLEKSRLLSDRFSAERPKGSFSTLEIQRTEQGDSAMYLCASSTDRVGESTEAFFGQGTRLTVV.

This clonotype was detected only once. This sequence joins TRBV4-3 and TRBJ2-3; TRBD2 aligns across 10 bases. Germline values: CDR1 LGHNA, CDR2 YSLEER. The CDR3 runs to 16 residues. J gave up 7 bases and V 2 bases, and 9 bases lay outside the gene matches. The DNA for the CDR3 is TGCGCCAGCAGCCAAAGCCCCGGACTAGCGGTTTATACGCAGTATTTT. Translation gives CASSQSPGLAVYTQYF.

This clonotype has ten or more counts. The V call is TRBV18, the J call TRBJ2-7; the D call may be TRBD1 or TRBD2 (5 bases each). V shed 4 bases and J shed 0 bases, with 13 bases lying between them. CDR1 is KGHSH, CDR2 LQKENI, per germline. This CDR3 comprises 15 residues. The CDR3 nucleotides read TGTGCCAGCTCACTAATCCGGGACGGCTCCTACGAGCAGTACTTC. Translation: CASSLIRDGSYEQYF.

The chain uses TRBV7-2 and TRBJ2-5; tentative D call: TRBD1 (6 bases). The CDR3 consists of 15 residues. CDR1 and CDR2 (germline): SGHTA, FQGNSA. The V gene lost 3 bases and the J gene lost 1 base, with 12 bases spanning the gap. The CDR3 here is CASSFFSTGQETQYF. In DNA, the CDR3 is TGTGCCAGCAGCTTTTTTTCGACAGGCCAAGAGACCCAGTACTTC.